These T cell receptor beta chains were read from a single sample in a study of human T cells and chemical hapten exposure. MiXCR, run by TCRdb on the RACE reads, gives a single entry per CDR3 protein. The sample lists about 130,000 distinct CDR3 sequences, roughly 9.5% occurring once. The sample comprised whole blood. Receptor source: a male donor in good health. Some clones in this sample may be carry-over from other donors' samples. Each CDR3 is given with its conserved first and last residue. D genes are given only for firm matches. Rows may omit the clone size; those that give it use once, few, many or a size class.

size	length	J	D	V	CDR3	DNA
many	16	TRBJ2-1	-	TRBV14	CASSQDLGDSYNEQFF	TGTGCCAGCAGCCAAGATCTCGGGGACTCCTACAATGAGCAGTTCTTC
few	16	TRBJ2-3	TRBD2	TRBV5-1	CASSFRLAGGPDTQYF	TGCGCCAGCAGCTTCCGGCTAGCGGGAGGGCCTGATACGCAGTATTTT
few	15	TRBJ1-2	-	TRBV6-2/TRBV6-3	CASTKGGIGNYGYTF	TGTGCCAGCACCAAAGGGGGGATCGGCAACTATGGCTACACCTTC
many	13	TRBJ1-1	-	TRBV6-5	CASSYSENTEAFF	TGTGCCAGCAGTTACTCAGAGAACACTGAAGCTTTCTTT
-	14	TRBJ2-1	-	TRBV7-2	CASSLWDQNNEQFF	TGTGCCAGCAGCTTGTGGGACCAAAACAATGAGCAGTTCTTC
-	14	TRBJ2-5	-	TRBV7-2	CASSLGPLRETQYF	TGTGCCAGCAGCTTAGGACCCCTTCGAGAGACCCAGTACTTC
-	15	TRBJ2-1	-	TRBV20-1	CSARPGASWHNEQFF	TGCAGTGCTCGTCCCGGGGCTAGCTGGCACAATGAGCAGTTCTTC
many	13	TRBJ2-7	-	TRBV4-2	CASSQDLGYEQYF	TGTGCCAGCAGCCAAGATCTGGGGTACGAGCAGTACTTC
few	14	TRBJ1-2	TRBD1	TRBV7-2	CASSSPGGFWGYTF	TGTGCCAGCAGCTCCCCAGGGGGCTTTTGGGGCTACACCTTC
few	17	TRBJ2-3	-	TRBV13	CASSLEAPQGETDTQYF	TGTGCCAGCAGCTTAGAGGCCCCGCAGGGAGAGACAGATACGCAGTATTTT
-	17	TRBJ2-4	-	TRBV4-3	CASSQVVGGRDKNIQYF	TGCGCCAGCAGCCAAGTGGTGGGGGGGCGCGACAAAAACATTCAGTACTTC
few	12	TRBJ2-5	-	TRBV6-2/TRBV6-3	CASSYIQETQYF	TGTGCCAGCAGTTACATCCAAGAGACCCAGTACTTC
many	15	TRBJ1-1	TRBD1	TRBV7-2	CASSLETGDYTEAFF	TGTGCCAGCAGCTTAGAAACAGGGGACTACACTGAAGCTTTCTTT
-	15	TRBJ2-3	-	TRBV12-3/TRBV12-4	CASSLQGGGGDTQYF	TGTGCCAGCAGTTTACAAGGCGGGGGCGGAGATACGCAGTATTTT
-	13	TRBJ2-7	-	TRBV5-5	CASSSFQGYEQYF	TGTGCCAGCAGCTCGTTTCAGGGATACGAGCAGTACTTC
-	15	TRBJ1-5	-	TRBV5-5	CASSGGQYSNQPQHF	TGTGCCAGCAGCGGAGGACAGTATAGCAATCAGCCCCAGCATTTT
-	12	TRBJ2-7	-	TRBV9	CASSPSLREQYF	TGTGCCAGCAGCCCCTCCCTGAGAGAGCAGTACTTC
few	13	TRBJ2-2	TRBD1	TRBV20-1	CSAVTGNTGELFF	TGCAGTGCGGTGACAGGGAATACCGGGGAGCTGTTTTTT
-	11	TRBJ1-2	-	TRBV5-1	CASSKDYGYTF	TGCGCCAGCAGCAAGGACTATGGCTACACCTTC
few	16	TRBJ1-1	-	TRBV3-1	CASSQDRSPDSTEAFF	TGTGCCAGCAGCCAAGATAGATCCCCCGACAGTACTGAAGCTTTCTTT
many	15	TRBJ1-3	TRBD1	TRBV12-3/TRBV12-4	CASSIDRGSGNTIYF	TGTGCCAGCAGCATAGACAGGGGCTCCGGAAACACCATATATTTT
few	14	TRBJ2-5	TRBD2	TRBV25-1	CASSELAGEETQYF	TGTGCCAGCAGTGAGCTAGCGGGAGAAGAGACCCAGTACTTC
-	14	TRBJ2-1	-	TRBV12-5	CASGFSVSYNEQFF	TGTGCTAGTGGTTTTAGCGTATCCTACAATGAGCAGTTCTTC
many	16	TRBJ2-2	-	TRBV5-1	CASSGGTDTNTGELFF	TGCGCCAGCAGCGGGGGGACAGATACGAACACCGGGGAGCTGTTTTTT
few	17	TRBJ2-3	TRBD2	TRBV25-1	CASSELGSGSAPDTQYF	TGTGCCAGCAGTGAATTGGGCAGCGGGAGTGCCCCAGATACGCAGTATTTT
-	15	TRBJ1-1	TRBD1	TRBV10-3	CAISARTGLNTEAFF	TGTGCCATCAGTGCCCGGACAGGGCTGAACACTGAAGCTTTCTTT
-	14	TRBJ1-2	-	TRBV7-8	CASSPNRLGYGYTF	TGTGCCAGCAGCCCTAACAGGCTAGGCTATGGCTACACCTTC